A selection of T cell receptor beta chains follows, all from one sample in a study of CD8 T cells in Susac syndrome. TCRdb used MiXCR to reprocess the immunoSEQ multiplex PCR reads, holding one entry per CDR3 protein. The profile covers about 300,000 distinct CDR3 sequences, with approximately 85% appearing a single time and 0.21% taken by the ten largest. Sequencing input: CD8+ T cells from PBMCs. The source of these receptors is a human donor with multiple sclerosis. CDR3s include the opening cysteine and the closing phenylalanine or tryptophan. Fields, in order: clone size, J gene, V gene, D gene, CDR3 protein, CDR3 DNA. A D gene is named only where the DNA matches it firmly. Clone size is stated in some rows and not others, as once, few, many or a class when expanded.

clone_size: -; j_call: TRBJ2-1; v_call: TRBV29-1; d_call: -; cdr3_aa: CSVEDRVGSGDYNEQFF; cdr3_nt: TGCAGCGTTGAAGATCGGGTTGGTAGCGGAGACTACAATGAGCAGTTCTTC
clone_size: -; j_call: TRBJ2-1; v_call: TRBV28; d_call: TRBD2; cdr3_aa: CASSPRPRLAELYNEQFF; cdr3_nt: TGTGCCAGCAGTCCGCGACCCCGACTAGCGGAGCTTTACAATGAGCAGTTCTTC
clone_size: -; j_call: TRBJ1-2; v_call: TRBV6-1; d_call: -; cdr3_aa: CASSPAGRSFNYGYTF; cdr3_nt: TGTGCCAGCAGCCCGGCAGGGAGGTCGTTTAACTATGGCTACACCTTC
clone_size: -; j_call: TRBJ2-3; v_call: TRBV12-3/TRBV12-4; d_call: TRBD2; cdr3_aa: CASSPGLAGADTQYF; cdr3_nt: TGTGCCAGCAGCCCTGGACTAGCGGGAGCAGATACGCAGTATTTT
clone_size: -; j_call: TRBJ2-5; v_call: TRBV5-4; d_call: -; cdr3_aa: CASSYLGRLQETQYF; cdr3_nt: TGTGCCAGCAGCTACCTAGGACGGTTACAAGAGACCCAGTACTTC
clone_size: -; j_call: TRBJ2-5; v_call: TRBV28; d_call: TRBD1; cdr3_aa: CASSLLNRGDKTQYF; cdr3_nt: TGTGCCAGCAGTCTGTTGAACAGGGGCGATAAGACCCAGTACTTC
clone_size: -; j_call: TRBJ2-3; v_call: TRBV27; d_call: TRBD2; cdr3_aa: CASSFRTSGNTDTQYF; cdr3_nt: TGTGCCAGCAGTTTCCGGACTAGCGGGAACACAGATACGCAGTATTTT
clone_size: -; j_call: TRBJ1-3; v_call: TRBV15; d_call: TRBD1; cdr3_aa: CATSRGTGPLFSGNTIYF; cdr3_nt: TGTGCCACCAGCAGAGGGACAGGGCCGCTCTTCTCTGGAAACACCATATATTTT
clone_size: -; j_call: TRBJ2-7; v_call: TRBV25-1; d_call: TRBD1; cdr3_aa: CASSRTGTDEQYF; cdr3_nt: TGTGCCAGCAGCCGGACAGGGACCGACGAGCAGTACTTC
clone_size: -; j_call: TRBJ2-2; v_call: TRBV27; d_call: -; cdr3_aa: CASTPGGTRYAGELFF; cdr3_nt: TGTGCCAGCACCCCGGGCGGGACTCGTTACGCCGGGGAGCTGTTTTTT
clone_size: -; j_call: TRBJ2-7; v_call: TRBV28; d_call: TRBD2; cdr3_aa: CASSLWGLGASSYEQYF; cdr3_nt: TGTGCCAGCAGTTTATGGGGACTAGGGGCAAGCTCCTACGAGCAGTACTTC
clone_size: -; j_call: TRBJ2-7; v_call: TRBV27; d_call: TRBD2; cdr3_aa: CASSYEREPSYEQYF; cdr3_nt: TGTGCCAGCAGTTACGAGCGGGAGCCCTCCTACGAGCAGTACTTC
clone_size: -; j_call: TRBJ2-5; v_call: TRBV4-1; d_call: TRBD1; cdr3_aa: CASSPTGDRGQETQYF; cdr3_nt: TGCGCCAGCAGCCCAACCGGAGACAGGGGCCAAGAGACCCAGTACTTC
clone_size: -; j_call: TRBJ2-1; v_call: TRBV24-1; d_call: TRBD2; cdr3_aa: CATSDLTLAGGYNEQFF; cdr3_nt: TGTGCCACCAGTGATTTGACGTTAGCGGGAGGATACAATGAGCAGTTCTTC
clone_size: -; j_call: TRBJ2-5; v_call: TRBV3-1; d_call: TRBD2; cdr3_aa: CASSRTSEGETQYF; cdr3_nt: TGTGCCAGCAGCCGGACTAGCGAGGGGGAGACCCAGTACTTC
clone_size: -; j_call: TRBJ1-1; v_call: TRBV20-1; d_call: -; cdr3_aa: CVTKGELMNTEAFF; cdr3_nt: TGCGTAACCAAAGGGGAGCTAATGAACACTGAAGCTTTCTTT
clone_size: -; j_call: TRBJ1-2; v_call: TRBV14; d_call: -; cdr3_aa: CASSQVLYPNYGYTF; cdr3_nt: TGTGCCAGCAGCCAAGTCCTCTATCCAAACTATGGCTACACCTTC
clone_size: -; j_call: TRBJ2-2; v_call: TRBV14; d_call: -; cdr3_aa: CASRWTANTGELFF; cdr3_nt: TGTGCCAGCAGATGGACGGCGAACACCGGGGAGCTGTTTTTT
clone_size: once; j_call: TRBJ2-5; v_call: TRBV28; d_call: -; cdr3_aa: CASSPVDYQETQYF; cdr3_nt: TGTGCCAGCAGCCCTGTGGACTACCAAGAGACCCAGTACTTC
clone_size: -; j_call: TRBJ2-5; v_call: TRBV12-5; d_call: -; cdr3_aa: CASGLDIQETQYF; cdr3_nt: TGTGCTAGTGGTCTCGACATCCAAGAGACCCAGTACTTC
clone_size: -; j_call: TRBJ2-3; v_call: TRBV3-1; d_call: -; cdr3_aa: CASSLNRIGTDTQYF; cdr3_nt: TGTGCCAGCAGCCTTAACCGGATAGGCACAGATACGCAGTATTTT
clone_size: -; j_call: TRBJ2-7; v_call: TRBV7-6; d_call: -; cdr3_aa: CASSLSRLGQGDEQYF; cdr3_nt: TGTGCCAGCAGCTTATCCAGACTGGGGCAAGGGGACGAGCAGTACTTC
clone_size: -; j_call: TRBJ1-4; v_call: TRBV2; d_call: -; cdr3_aa: CASSAGAANEKLFF; cdr3_nt: TGTGCCAGCAGTGCAGGGGCTGCTAATGAAAAACTGTTTTTT
clone_size: -; j_call: TRBJ2-7; v_call: TRBV4-1; d_call: TRBD2; cdr3_aa: CASSQTPSGSEWYEQYF; cdr3_nt: TGCGCCAGCAGCCAGACGCCTAGCGGGAGCGAATGGTACGAGCAGTACTTC
clone_size: -; j_call: TRBJ1-1; v_call: TRBV5-4; d_call: -; cdr3_aa: CASSEPMNTEAFF; cdr3_nt: TGTGCCAGCAGCGAGCCGATGAACACTGAAGCTTTCTTT
clone_size: -; j_call: TRBJ2-3; v_call: TRBV7-9; d_call: -; cdr3_aa: CASSLTLGAGDTQYF; cdr3_nt: TGTGCCAGCAGCTTAACCCTAGGGGCGGGAGATACGCAGTATTTT
clone_size: -; j_call: TRBJ2-7; v_call: TRBV11-2; d_call: TRBD2; cdr3_aa: CASSYSGLAVLYSYEQYF; cdr3_nt: TGTGCCAGCAGCTACTCCGGACTAGCGGTCCTATACTCCTACGAGCAGTACTTC
clone_size: -; j_call: TRBJ2-7; v_call: TRBV19; d_call: -; cdr3_aa: CASSMQAFSYEQYF; cdr3_nt: TGTGCCAGTAGTATGCAAGCGTTTTCCTACGAGCAGTACTTC
clone_size: few; j_call: TRBJ1-1; v_call: TRBV12-3/TRBV12-4; d_call: -; cdr3_aa: CASSLGGLTEAFF; cdr3_nt: TGTGCCAGCAGTCTCGGAGGGCTAACTGAAGCTTTCTTT
clone_size: few; j_call: TRBJ2-7; v_call: TRBV5-1; d_call: -; cdr3_aa: CASSSPRGYEQYF; cdr3_nt: TGCGCCAGCAGCTCCCCCAGGGGCTACGAGCAGTACTTC
clone_size: once; j_call: TRBJ2-1; v_call: TRBV28; d_call: -; cdr3_aa: CASRIPSSGEYNEQFF; cdr3_nt: TGTGCCAGCAGGATTCCTAGCTCGGGTGAATACAATGAGCAGTTCTTC
clone_size: -; j_call: TRBJ2-1; v_call: TRBV24-1; d_call: -; cdr3_aa: CATSDSWGEVDKAVEQFF; cdr3_nt: TGTGCCACCAGTGATTCGTGGGGGGAGGTTGACAAAGCGGTCGAGCAGTTCTTC
clone_size: -; j_call: TRBJ2-1; v_call: TRBV12-3/TRBV12-4; d_call: -; cdr3_aa: CASSPGDEQFF; cdr3_nt: TGTGCCAGCAGTCCGGGGGATGAGCAGTTCTTC
clone_size: -; j_call: TRBJ1-2; v_call: TRBV20-1; d_call: -; cdr3_aa: CSASLELGVGGYTF; cdr3_nt: TGCAGTGCTAGTTTGGAGTTGGGCGTTGGCGGCTACACCTTC
clone_size: -; j_call: TRBJ1-1; v_call: TRBV7-9; d_call: -; cdr3_aa: CAQSGADTEAFF; cdr3_nt: TGTGCCCAAAGCGGGGCGGACACTGAAGCTTTCTTT
clone_size: -; j_call: TRBJ2-1; v_call: TRBV29-1; d_call: TRBD2; cdr3_aa: CSVDWGLAGASVSYNEQFF; cdr3_nt: TGCAGCGTTGATTGGGGACTAGCGGGAGCCTCGGTGTCCTACAATGAGCAGTTCTTC
clone_size: -; j_call: TRBJ2-1; v_call: TRBV7-7; d_call: TRBD1; cdr3_aa: CASSSDRENEQFF; cdr3_nt: TGTGCTAGCAGCTCGGACAGGGAAAATGAGCAGTTCTTC
clone_size: -; j_call: TRBJ2-5; v_call: TRBV28; d_call: TRBD1; cdr3_aa: CASSPKRTRTGGQETQYF; cdr3_nt: TGTGCCAGCAGTCCCAAGAGAACAAGGACAGGGGGCCAAGAGACCCAGTACTTC
clone_size: once; j_call: TRBJ2-7; v_call: TRBV4-3; d_call: TRBD2; cdr3_aa: CASSQDSPLAGTYEQYF; cdr3_nt: TGCGCCAGCAGCCAAGATTCCCCGCTAGCGGGGACCTACGAGCAGTACTTC
clone_size: -; j_call: TRBJ2-4; v_call: TRBV5-1; d_call: TRBD1; cdr3_aa: CASSHPRTGDAKNIQYF; cdr3_nt: TGCGCCAGCAGCCATCCCCGCACAGGGGACGCCAAAAACATTCAGTACTTC
clone_size: -; j_call: TRBJ1-1; v_call: TRBV20-1; d_call: -; cdr3_aa: CSARVSANTEAFF; cdr3_nt: TGCAGTGCTCGGGTGTCGGCAAACACTGAAGCTTTCTTT
clone_size: -; j_call: TRBJ2-1; v_call: TRBV19; d_call: TRBD2; cdr3_aa: CASSIVTRTSGYNEQFF; cdr3_nt: TGTGCCAGTAGTATAGTTACGCGGACTAGCGGCTACAATGAGCAGTTCTTC
clone_size: -; j_call: TRBJ2-1; v_call: TRBV4-3; d_call: TRBD2; cdr3_aa: CASSQGTSGNDNEQFF; cdr3_nt: TGCGCCAGCAGCCAAGGGACTAGCGGGAATGACAATGAGCAGTTCTTC